This T cell receptor beta chain was found in a study of blood T cell repertoires in COVID-19. The data were produced by immunoSEQ multiplex PCR, yet TCRdb's version contains in-frame clones alone and is incomplete. The data contain approximately 120,000 clones, around 86% of them singletons. Germline lookup yields CDR1 LNHDA and CDR2 SQIVND (reference sequence). The CDR3 totals 14 residues. Trimming took 5 bases from V and 2 from J; bases not matched to a gene: 5. Sequences were obtained from peripheral blood. The receptor was isolated from a human donor in a cohort sampled during active COVID-19. The gene calls are TRBV19 and TRBJ1-1, with 7 bases matching TRBD1. CDR3 protein: CASSWAGGNTEAFF. The DNA of the CDR3 is TGTGCCAGTAGTTGGGCAGGGGGTAACACTGAAGCTTTCTTT.